These 29 T cell receptor beta chains share one sample of origin, sequenced in a study of T-cell memory formation after mild COVID-19. TCRdb reanalysed the 5' RACE reads using MiXCR and keeps one entry per CDR3 protein. The sample shows approximately 300,000 distinct CDR3 sequences, 15% to 20% of them seen only once. Input material: PBMCs or a T cell subset sorted from them (not recorded which). These receptors were taken from a man between 18 and 35 years old who had mild COVID-19 (a few samples of this study predate the infection). Cell type and time point are not known.

The chain couples TRBV5-4 to TRBJ2-7; possibly TRBD2 for D (6 bases). Trimming left V 5 bases short and J 0 bases short, with 12 bases between. The CDR3 is 14 residues long. Per germline, CDR1 SGHNT and CDR2 YYREEE (reference sequence). CDR3 coding DNA: TGTGCCAGCAGTTATGAGCGGGTCTCCTACGAGCAGTACTTC. The encoded protein is CASSYERVSYEQYF.

The chain employs TRBV20-1 and TRBJ1-2; TRBD1 matches 10 bases. The CDR3 covers 14 residues. In germline, CDR1 is DFQATT, CDR2 SNEGSKA (reference sequence). V lost 3 bases and J lost 5; bases outside the gene matches: 6. The CDR3 loop is CSARRDRGSYGYTF. The CDR3 bases are TGCAGTGCTAGGAGGGACAGGGGATCTTATGGCTACACCTTC.

This clonotype has just a few counts. This chain links TRBV6-6 with TRBJ2-7; TRBD1 matches at 9 bases. J lost 5 bases, V lost 5 bases, and 10 bases had no gene match. This CDR3 is built from 15 residues. The germline V gene encodes CDR1 MNHNY and CDR2 SVGAGI (reference sequence). Here the CDR3 DNA reads TGTGCCAGCAGTGGCGCGGGGACAGGGTTCAACGAGCAGTACTTC. Protein sequence: CASSGAGTGFNEQYF.

The chain recombines TRBV6-6 with TRBJ1-2; D ambiguous. The germline V gene has CDR1 MNHNY and CDR2 SVGAGI (reference sequence). This CDR3 is 13 amino acids long. Trimming shortened V by 2 bases and J by 8 bases, and 12 bases separated the two germline ends. The CDR3 DNA is TGTGCCAGCAGTTACGTTGGCTCTCTGGGCTACACCTTC. Its protein is CASSYVGSLGYTF.

The chain uses TRBV4-2 and TRBJ2-3; D possibly corresponds to TRBD2 (7 bases). The CDR3 extends over 15 amino acids. The V gene's germline CDR1 is LGHNA and CDR2 YNFKEQ. Trimming took 6 bases from V and 4 from J, leaving 17 bases between them. The CDR3 reads CASRKTGGPPDTQYF. The CDR3 nucleotides are TGTGCCAGCAGGAAGACCGGGGGGCCGCCAGATACGCAGTATTTT.

This clonotype occurred a few times. The chain employs TRBV7-9 and TRBJ1-5, with 7 bases matching TRBD1. V lost 5 bases, J lost 4 bases, and 11 bases stayed unmatched. Germline V gene data show CDR1 as SEHNR and CDR2 as FQNEAQ (reference sequence). The CDR3 runs to 16 residues. This CDR3 reads CASSGATGTTNQPQHF. CDR3 DNA sequence: TGTGCCAGCAGCGGAGCGACAGGGACCACTAATCAGCCCCAGCATTTT.

The chain has TRBV4-2 and TRBJ1-5, with D possibly being TRBD1 (6 bases). Germline V gene lookup returns CDR1 LGHNA and CDR2 YNFKEQ. Trimming removed 1 base at V and 5 bases at J, with 15 bases between. This CDR3 comprises 16 residues. For the CDR3, the DNA is TGTGCCAGCAGCCAAGCTGATTCGGGGGCGGATCAGCCCCAGCATTTT. This encodes CASSQADSGADQPQHF.

V and J are TRBV7-8 and TRBJ2-3; D is perhaps TRBD1 or TRBD2 (5 bases each). Germline V gene data show CDR1 as SGHVS and CDR2 as FQNEAQ. V was pared by 1 base and J by 1 base, with 9 bases between. The CDR3 has 15 amino acids. This chain's CDR3 is CASSLEVGGTDTQYF. Written as DNA, the CDR3 is TGTGCCAGCAGCTTAGAGGTGGGGGGCACAGATACGCAGTATTTT.

This clonotype showed up just a few times. The rearrangement joins TRBV7-6 to TRBJ1-1; no firm D call. V dropped 5 bases and J dropped 6 bases, with 10 bases sitting between them. Germline V CDR1 and CDR2: SGHVS, FNYEAQ. This CDR3 contains 12 residues. Here the CDR3 DNA reads TGTGCCAGCAGCCCTGTAGGAGCTGAAGCTTTCTTT. This sequence encodes CASSPVGAEAFF. The complete variable domain, with remaining parts taken from reference TRBV7-6 and TRBJ1-1, reads GAGVSQSPRYKVTKRGQDVALRCDPISGHVSLYWYRQALGQGPEFLTYFNYEAQQDKSGLPNDRFSAERPEGSISTLTIQRTEQRDSAMYRCASSPVGAEAFFGQGTRLTVV.

The table lists this clonotype with a few counts. V and J are TRBV6-2 or TRBV6-3 and TRBJ1-5; D is ambiguous. CDR3 length equals 13 residues. CDR1 is MNHEY, CDR2 SVGEGT, per germline. Trimming removed 0 bases at V and 6 bases at J, with 6 bases between. The CDR3 region is CASSYSNGQPQHF. The CDR3 DNA sequence: TGTGCCAGCAGTTACTCGAATGGTCAGCCCCAGCATTTT.

This clonotype was recorded many times. The CDR3 loop reads CASSSGQGSSYEQYF. DNA for the CDR3: TGCGCCAGCAGCTCGGGACAGGGGTCCAGCTACGAGCAGTACTTC. The rearrangement links TRBV5-1 to TRBJ2-7, with 10 bases that match TRBD1. V lost 3 bases and J lost 3; bases outside the gene matches: 6. This CDR3 is built from 15 residues. Germline CDR1 and CDR2: SGHRS and YFSETQ. The full variable domain, its missing parts supplied by reference TRBV5-1 and TRBJ2-7, is KAGVTQTPRYLIKTRGQQVTLSCSPISGHRSVSWYQQTPGQGLQFLFEYFSETQRNKGNFPGRFSGRQFSNSRSEMNVSTLELGDSALYLCASSSGQGSSYEQYFGPGTRLTVT.

This clonotype turned up a few times. The CDR3 DNA follows: TGTGCCAGCTCACCCGGGACCATTTTGTATGAGCAGTTCTTC. This translates into CASSPGTILYEQFF. The genes are TRBV18 and TRBJ2-1; D could derive from TRBD1 or TRBD2 (5 bases each). The germline CDR1 and CDR2 sequences are KGHSH and LQKENI. The CDR3 runs to 14 residues. V was pared by 3 bases and J by 8 bases, with 14 bases between.

This chain links TRBV7-9 with TRBJ2-7; D gene unclear. Germline V CDR1 and CDR2: SEHNR, FQNEAQ (reference sequence). Trimming stripped 2 bases from V and 1 base from J, with 6 bases between. The CDR3 extends over 13 amino acids. The CDR3 DNA reads as TGTGCCAGCAGCTTAACCTATTCCTACGAGCAGTACTTC. Protein sequence: CASSLTYSYEQYF.

The chain employs TRBV9 and TRBJ1-1; D call uncertain. V was clipped by 2 bases and J by 6 bases, with 11 bases between them. The CDR3 length is 13 residues. Germline V gives CDR1 SGDLS, CDR2 YYNGEE. The CDR3 here is CASSVGVSAEAFF. For the CDR3, the DNA is TGTGCCAGCAGCGTCGGTGTTAGCGCTGAAGCTTTCTTT.

V and J are TRBV6-4 and TRBJ2-2; weak D call: TRBD2 (6 bases). Germline values: CDR1 MRHNA, CDR2 SNTAGT. This CDR3 has 14 residues. Deletions cut 6 bases from V and 1 base from J, with 9 bases between. This chain's CDR3 is CASSREMNTGELFF. For the CDR3, the DNA is TGTGCCAGCAGCCGGGAGATGAACACCGGGGAGCTGTTTTTT.

The table lists this clonotype with many counts. The chain uses TRBV5-1 and TRBJ1-2, with TRBD1 matching 12 bases. The CDR3 sequence is 15 residues long. The V segment lost 2 bases and the J segment 6 bases; nucleotides outside the gene matches: 5. Germline loops: CDR1 SGHRS, CDR2 YFSETQ. CDR3 loop: CASSFGTGGFDGYTF. The CDR3, as DNA: TGCGCCAGCAGCTTCGGGACAGGGGGCTTTGATGGCTACACCTTC.

This chain's CDR3 is CATSTPDRGRTGELFF. DNA for the CDR3: TGTGCCACCTCCACCCCGGACAGGGGAAGGACCGGGGAGCTGTTTTTT. J is TRBJ2-2 and V is TRBV4-2, with TRBD1 matching over 9 bases. V dropped 10 bases and J dropped 5; count of bases not matched to a gene: 14. CDR3 length: 16 amino acids. Germline assignment: CDR1 LGHNA and CDR2 YNFKEQ.

This sequence joins TRBV7-9 and TRBJ2-6, with 14 bases matching TRBD2. This CDR3 has 20 amino acids. Germline loops: CDR1 SEHNR, CDR2 FQNEAQ (reference sequence). The ends lost 4 bases at V and 0 bases at J; junction bases unmatched: 8. CDR3 coding DNA: TGTGCCAGCAGCTCACCCGGGACTAGCGGGGGTCCCTCTGGGGCCAACGTCCTGACTTTC. As protein: CASSSPGTSGGPSGANVLTF. The whole variable domain, filled in from reference TRBV7-9 and TRBJ2-6, reads DTGVSQNPRHKITKRGQNVTFRCDPISEHNRLYWYRQTLGQGPEFLTYFQNEAQLEKSRLLSDRFSAERPKGSFSTLEIQRTEQGDSAMYLCASSSPGTSGGPSGANVLTFGAGSRLTVL.

This CDR3 reads CTTGQETQYF. The CDR3 nucleotides are TGCACCACAGGTCAGGAGACCCAGTACTTC. This rearrangement joins TRBV20-1 to TRBJ2-5, with D maybe TRBD1 (5 bases). The CDR3 totals 10 residues. From germline, CDR1 is DFQATT and CDR2 SNEGSKA (reference sequence).

The CDR3 coding sequence is TGTGCCAGCAGCTACGATCTAGCGGGGGCGGAGACCCAGTACTTC. This sequence encodes CASSYDLAGAETQYF. The chain employs TRBV7-2 and TRBJ2-5; 10 bases align to TRBD2. Germline V gene lookup returns CDR1 SGHTA and CDR2 FQGNSA. Trimming removed 4 bases from V and 5 bases from J; junction bases left unmatched: 7. This CDR3 is built from 15 residues.

The chain combines TRBV10-1 with TRBJ2-1, with unresolved D. Germline V gene sequence: CDR1 WNHNN, CDR2 SYGVQD (reference sequence). This CDR3 has 14 amino acids. V dropped 2 bases and J dropped 9 bases, with 14 bases sitting between them. CDR3 in DNA: TGCGCCAGCAGTGAGACAAGGACCTGGGGTGAGCAGTTCTTC. Translated, it gives CASSETRTWGEQFF.

V is TRBV29-1 and J is TRBJ2-2, with D possibly being TRBD1 (6 bases). The ends were cut back, 8 bases at V and 4 bases at J, with 20 bases in the middle. Germline V CDR1 and CDR2: SQVTM, ANQGSEA. This CDR3 is 15 amino acids long. The CDR3 DNA reads TGCAGCTCAGACACAGACGAACAGGGCACCGGGGAGCTGTTTTTT. It is translated as CSSDTDEQGTGELFF.

DNA of the CDR3: TGCGCCAGCAGCGGGGGCTCTGGAAACACCATATATTTT. Protein sequence: CASSGGSGNTIYF. V gene TRBV5-1 combines with J gene TRBJ1-3, with D possibly TRBD1 on 5 matching bases. This CDR3 has 13 residues. Germline assignment: CDR1 SGHRS and CDR2 YFSETQ. The V end was cut by 4 bases, the J end by 0 bases, with 5 bases between.

This clonotype was detected only a few times. This chain links TRBV5-1 with TRBJ1-1; no firm D call. The CDR3 totals 14 residues. In germline, CDR1 is SGHRS, CDR2 YFSETQ. The V gene lost 4 bases and the J gene lost 6 bases, with 16 bases spanning the gap. CDR3: CASSPKDGSSEAFF. The DNA of the CDR3 is TGCGCCAGCAGCCCGAAAGACGGAAGCTCTGAAGCTTTCTTT.

This clonotype has at least ten counts. The chain combines TRBV7-6 with TRBJ2-3; the D gene is possibly TRBD2 (6 bases). Between the trimmed V and J ends, which lost 5 bases and 1 base, there was a span of 13 bases. CDR1 is SGHVS and CDR2 is FNYEAQ in the germline V gene. The CDR3 length is 15 residues. The CDR3 DNA reads as TGTGCCAGCAGCCCCTCTCCGGGGGGCACAGATACGCAGTATTTT. Amino acids: CASSPSPGGTDTQYF.

The chain combines TRBV7-2 with TRBJ1-1; D is perhaps TRBD1 (5 bases). This CDR3 is built from 14 residues. The germline CDR1 and CDR2 sequences are SGHTA and FQGNSA. The germline V and J ends were trimmed by 5 bases and 7 bases, with 17 bases remaining between them. CDR3 residues: CASSAQGEYGEAFF. As DNA, the CDR3 is TGTGCCAGCAGCGCCCAAGGGGAATATGGTGAAGCTTTCTTT.

This clonotype was recorded at least ten times. This rearrangement joins TRBV25-1 to TRBJ2-3, with 8 nucleotides matching TRBD2. The germline gives CDR1 MGHDK, CDR2 SYGVNS. V was pared by 4 bases and J by 1 base, with 4 bases of the junction left unmatched. The CDR3 is made up of 15 amino acids. The CDR3 spells CASSAAGGRTDTQYF. The CDR3, as DNA: TGTGCCAGCAGTGCGGCGGGGGGCCGCACAGATACGCAGTATTTT.

The sample holds a few counts of this clonotype. The chain has TRBV6-2 or TRBV6-3 and TRBJ2-4, with D perhaps TRBD1 (5 bases). V was cut by 2 bases and J by 4 bases, with 9 bases left in between. The CDR3 covers 14 residues. CDR1 is MNHEY, CDR2 SVGEGT, per germline. The CDR3 spells CASSYAGLKNIQYF. CDR3 coding DNA: TGTGCCAGCAGTTACGCAGGGTTAAAAAACATTCAGTACTTC.

This sequence joins TRBV4-1 and TRBJ1-4; D call uncertain. This CDR3 contains 15 residues. Germline V gene sequence: CDR1 MGHRA, CDR2 YSYEKL. The germline V and J ends were trimmed by 3 bases and 7 bases, with 15 bases remaining between them. The CDR3 protein is CASSQSPRSGEKLFF. In DNA form, the CDR3 reads TGCGCCAGCAGCCAGTCCCCCAGGTCGGGTGAAAAACTGTTTTTT.